The 19 T cell receptor beta chains below all came from one sample that was sequenced in a study of blood T cell repertoires in COVID-19. Clones were sequenced by immunoSEQ multiplex PCR, and TCRdb holds only the in-frame ones, with some missing. This repertoire shows 200,000 to 250,000 clones, roughly 75% found once; its top ten account for roughly 6%. Source material: peripheral blood. All receptors derive from an older woman with acute or convalescent COVID-19.

The V gene is TRBV18, the J gene TRBJ1-1; TRBD1 might be the D (6 bases). Trimming took off 2 bases at V and 6 bases at J, with 13 bases between the two ends. Germline CDR1 is KGHSH and CDR2 is LQKENI. The CDR3 spans 14 residues. Written as DNA, the CDR3 is TGTGCCAGCTCACCAGGAATAACAGGGTCTGAAGCTTTCTTT. Protein: CASSPGITGSEAFF. Variable domain in full (rest from reference TRBV18 and TRBJ1-1): NAGVMQNPRHLVRRRGQEARLRCSPMKGHSHVYWYRQLPEEGLKFMVYLQKENIIDESGMPKERFSAEFPKEGPSILRIQQVVRGDSAAYFCASSPGITGSEAFFGQGTRLTVV.

The chain has TRBV30 and TRBJ1-6; D ambiguous. The V end lost 4 bases, the J end lost 7 bases, and 11 bases lay between the germline ends. CDR1 GTSNPN and CDR2 SVGIG come from the germline V gene (reference sequence). The CDR3 extends over 13 amino acids. CDR3 DNA: TGTGCCTGGATCGGTGCCTGGAATTCACCCCTCCACTTT. This translates into CAWIGAWNSPLHF.

V usage is TRBV7-9 and J usage is TRBJ1-1; a weak D match, TRBD1 (5 bases). The CDR3 runs 12 residues. Trimming took off 2 bases at V and 7 bases at J, with 8 bases between the two ends. Germline V gene sequence: CDR1 SEHNR, CDR2 FQNEAQ (reference sequence). The CDR3 DNA reads TGTGCCAGCAGCTTATCGGGACTTGAAGCTTTCTTT. Translating gives CASSLSGLEAFF.

J is TRBJ2-7 and V is TRBV28; 7 bases are a match to TRBD1. The germline CDR1 and CDR2 sequences are MDHEN and SYDVKM. There are 15 residues in the CDR3. The ends lost 3 bases at V and 5 bases at J; junction bases unmatched: 10. CDR3 DNA: TGTGCCAGCAGTTTCGTTCGACAGGGCGCCCACGAGCAGTACTTC. Residues: CASSFVRQGAHEQYF.

The V and J genes are TRBV2 and TRBJ1-3, with 12 bases fitting TRBD1. V lost 1 base and J lost 1; bases outside the gene matches: 2. This CDR3 region has 17 residues. The germline CDR1 and CDR2 sequences are SNHLY and FYNNEI. DNA of the CDR3: TGTGCCAGCAGTGAAGGGGGACAGGGGGCTTCTGGAAACACCATATATTTT. Protein product: CASSEGGQGASGNTIYF.

Notes on this clone: In the same sample, other DNA sequences code for this CDR3. V is TRBV19 and J is TRBJ2-1; D gene uncertain. This CDR3 has 11 residues. Germline assignment: CDR1 LNHDA and CDR2 SQIVND (reference sequence). Trimming shortened V by 3 bases and J by 7 bases, and 4 bases separated the two germline ends. In nucleotides, the CDR3 is TGTGCCAGTAGTATTCGGAATGAGCAGTTCTTC. Protein product: CASSIRNEQFF.

In its sample, this clone was seen once. In DNA, the CDR3 is TGTGCCAGCTCACCACCAGGACTAGCGGGATCCTACAATGAGCAGTTCTTC. Translation gives CASSPPGLAGSYNEQFF. The chain combines TRBV18 with TRBJ2-1, with TRBD2 matching 12 bases. Germline lookup yields CDR1 KGHSH and CDR2 LQKENI. The CDR3 contains 17 residues. Trimming took 0 bases from V and 1 from J; bases not matched to a gene: 1. Supplemented by reference TRBV18 and TRBJ2-1, the full variable domain reads NAGVMQNPRHLVRRRGQEARLRCSPMKGHSHVYWYRQLPEEGLKFMVYLQKENIIDESGMPKERFSAEFPKEGPSILRIQQVVRGDSAAYFCASSPPGLAGSYNEQFFGPGTRLTVL.

The chain is built from TRBV27 and TRBJ2-7, with D possibly being TRBD1 (5 bases). The CDR3 sequence is 15 residues long. Trimming cost V 3 bases and J 2 bases, with 14 bases left between them. Germline assignment: CDR1 MNHEY and CDR2 SMNVEV (reference sequence). DNA for the CDR3: TGTGCCAGCAGTTTGTCCCTTGGACACCCCTACGAGCAGTACTTC. The encoded protein is CASSLSLGHPYEQYF.

The V call is TRBV28, the J call TRBJ2-1; 8 bases agree with TRBD2. Germline V CDR1 and CDR2: MDHEN, SYDVKM. V lost 5 bases, J lost 3 bases, and 3 bases stayed unmatched. This CDR3 spans 14 amino acids. CDR3 loop: CASSGTSVYNEQFF. The CDR3 region has the DNA TGTGCCAGCAGTGGGACTAGTGTCTACAATGAGCAGTTCTTC. Looking up the rest from reference TRBV28 and TRBJ2-1 gives the full variable domain: DVKVTQSSRYLVKRTGEKVFLECVQDMDHENMFWYRQDPGLGLRLIYFSYDVKMKEKGDIPEGYSVSREKKERFSLILESASTNQTSMYLCASSGTSVYNEQFFGPGTRLTVL.

This chain links TRBV5-6 with TRBJ2-1; tentatively, D is TRBD2 (5 bases). This CDR3 is built from 17 residues. Trimming took off 0 bases at V and 7 bases at J, with 20 bases between the two ends. CDR1 is SGHDT, CDR2 YYEEEE, per germline. The CDR3, as DNA: TGTGCCAGCAGCTTGGAACTAACACGAGGGATAGTAAATGAGCAGTTCTTC. It encodes CASSLELTRGIVNEQFF.

V usage is TRBV10-2 and J usage is TRBJ2-3; 10 bases are a match to TRBD2. J lost 0 bases, V lost 7 bases, and 10 bases had no gene match. This CDR3 has 17 amino acids. Germline assignment: CDR1 WSHSY and CDR2 SAAADI. CDR3 in DNA: TGCGCCAGCAAGCTATCTAGCGGGGGTCCTAGCACAGATACGCAGTATTTT. Translating it yields CASKLSSGGPSTDTQYF.

The rearrangement joins TRBV6-6 to TRBJ2-7, with TRBD2 matching over 12 bases. Germline values: CDR1 MNHNY, CDR2 SVGAGI (reference sequence). The CDR3 contains 14 residues. The J segment lost 0 bases and the V segment lost 6 bases, leaving 0 bases of the junction unmatched. The CDR3 DNA is TGTGCCAGCAGGACTAGCGGGAGCTCCTACGAGCAGTACTTC. It specifies CASRTSGSSYEQYF.

This chain connects TRBV28 to TRBJ2-7; a weak D match, TRBD1 (6 bases). CDR1 MDHEN and CDR2 SYDVKM come from the germline V gene. Between the trimmed V and J ends, which lost 5 bases and 0 bases, there was a span of 17 bases. The CDR3 contains 16 residues. This chain's CDR3 is CASSSTGKAPSYEQYF. CDR3 DNA sequence: TGTGCCAGCAGTAGTACAGGGAAGGCGCCCTCCTACGAGCAGTACTTC.

This clone has just one count. The chain is built from TRBV3-1 (or the pseudogene TRBV3-2) and TRBJ1-1, with 8 positions matching TRBD1. The CDR3 has 15 residues. The V gene's germline CDR1 is LGHDT and CDR2 YNNKEL (reference sequence). V was pared by 0 bases and J by 0 bases, with 0 bases of the junction left unmatched. CDR3: CASSQDRGLNTEAFF. The CDR3 nucleotides read TGTGCCAGCAGCCAAGACAGGGGGCTGAACACTGAAGCTTTCTTT.

This chain links TRBV28 with TRBJ1-2; a weak D match, TRBD1 (6 bases). Germline loops: CDR1 MDHEN, CDR2 SYDVKM. The CDR3 sequence is 14 residues long. The V end lost 6 bases, the J end lost 4 bases, and 15 bases lay between the germline ends. CDR3 in amino acids: CASSLRTESYGYTF. CDR3 DNA sequence: TGTGCCAGCAGCCTAAGGACAGAAAGCTATGGCTACACCTTC.

This rearrangement joins TRBV2 to TRBJ1-3; no clear D. V lost 2 bases and J 4 bases, leaving 6 bases between the germline ends. CDR1 and CDR2 from the germline V gene are SNHLY and FYNNEI. The CDR3 contains 13 residues. The CDR3 DNA is TGTGCCAGCAGTGAAATCAGGGGAAACACCATATATTTT. Its translation is CASSEIRGNTIYF.

V usage is TRBV28 and J usage is TRBJ2-4, with D perhaps matching TRBD2 (5 bases). The CDR3 is 14 residues long. Germline loops: CDR1 MDHEN, CDR2 SYDVKM. Trimming took off 6 bases at V and 0 bases at J, with 9 bases between the two ends. The CDR3 nucleotides are TGTGCCAGCAGCGTACGGGAAGCCAAAAACATTCAGTACTTC. Encoded protein: CASSVREAKNIQYF.

This chain joins TRBV11-2 and TRBJ2-7; TRBD2 aligns across 9 bases. V was clipped by 2 bases and J by 1 base; unmatched bases: 6. The CDR3 length is 16 residues. CDR1 is SGHAT and CDR2 is FQNNGV in the germline V gene. This CDR3 reads CASSLPGGGGSYEQYF. As DNA, the CDR3 is TGTGCCAGCAGCTTACCGGGCGGGGGGGGTTCCTACGAGCAGTACTTC.

This chain connects TRBV11-2 to TRBJ1-2, with TRBD1 matching over 7 bases. The CDR3 has 13 amino acids. V lost 5 bases and J lost 6; bases outside the gene matches: 6. CDR1 is SGHAT, CDR2 FQNNGV, per germline. The CDR3 loop reads CASSPRQGNGYTF. The CDR3 DNA is TGTGCCAGCAGCCCCCGACAGGGTAATGGCTACACCTTC.